A single sample gave rise to the 12 T cell receptor beta chains below, sequenced in a study of cytomegalovirus exposure and HLA in healthy donors. The primer mix had 60 Vbeta and 13 Jbeta primers. The data were produced by immunoSEQ multiplex PCR, yet TCRdb's version contains in-frame clones alone and is incomplete. Of 150,000 to 200,000 clones listed, 82% are singletons. The sequenced sample was PBMCs. These receptors originate from a male donor in good health and CMV-seropositive.

V is TRBV27 and J is TRBJ2-7; 8 bases line up with TRBD1. V dropped 6 bases and J dropped 2; count of bases not matched to a gene: 18. The CDR3 totals 18 residues. The germline gives CDR1 MNHEY, CDR2 SMNVEV (reference sequence). The CDR3 region is CASRSTKVTRGLPYEQYF. The CDR3, as DNA: TGTGCCAGCAGGTCCACGAAGGTCACCAGGGGGCTTCCCTACGAGCAGTACTTC.

The V gene is TRBV7-9, the J gene TRBJ1-5; 8 bases fit TRBD1. This CDR3 has 16 residues. Trimming at V came to 5 bases and at J to 4 bases, leaving 10 bases not matched to a gene. The V gene's germline CDR1 is SEHNR and CDR2 FQNEAQ (reference sequence). Written as DNA, the CDR3 is TGTGCCAGCAGCCGACACGGGGACAGGCAGAATCAGCCCCAGCATTTT. It yields the protein CASSRHGDRQNQPQHF. The full variable domain, completed using reference TRBV7-9 and TRBJ1-5, is DTGVSQNPRHKITKRGQNVTFRCDPISEHNRLYWYRQTLGQGPEFLTYFQNEAQLEKSRLLSDRFSAERPKGSFSTLEIQRTEQGDSAMYLCASSRHGDRQNQPQHFGDGTRLSIL.

In its sample, this clone was seen once. This rearrangement joins TRBV30 to TRBJ2-3; TRBD1 matches at 9 bases. V lost 5 bases, J lost 12 bases, and 6 bases stayed unmatched. The CDR3 covers 11 residues. Germline CDR1 is GTSNPN and CDR2 is SVGIG (reference sequence). CDR3 amino acids: CAWGTGRNQYF. The CDR3 coding sequence is TGTGCCTGGGGGACAGGGCGGAATCAGTATTTT.

In its sample, this clone was seen once. The CDR3 is CASSQDGRGGGYYGYTF. CDR3 DNA sequence: TGCGCCAGCAGCCAAGATGGCCGGGGCGGGGGGTACTATGGCTACACCTTC. V and J are TRBV4-3 and TRBJ1-2; a weak D match, TRBD1 (5 bases). The CDR3 contains 17 residues. With 0 bases removed from V and 3 bases from J, the gap between germline ends came to 17 bases. Germline-derived CDR1 and CDR2 are LGHNA and YSLEER.

The V gene is TRBV11-2, the J gene TRBJ2-7, with TRBD2 matching over 9 bases. The V gene end was trimmed by 6 bases and the J gene end by 4 bases; junction bases not matched to a gene: 13. The CDR3 is 16 amino acids. Germline loops: CDR1 SGHAT, CDR2 FQNNGV. The CDR3: CASRNNAASGAYEQYF. The CDR3 DNA reads TGTGCCAGCAGGAATAACGCGGCTAGCGGGGCTTACGAGCAGTACTTC.

The genes are TRBV9 and TRBJ2-3, with a weak D call TRBD2 (7 bases). This CDR3 region has 18 residues. Trimming cost V 0 bases and J 3 bases, with 20 bases left between them. Germline CDR1 and CDR2: SGDLS and YYNGEE. CDR3 amino acids: CASSVDVGRGGGTDTQYF. CDR3 nucleotides: TGTGCCAGCAGCGTAGACGTTGGGAGGGGGGGAGGAACAGATACGCAGTATTTT.

V and J are TRBV14 and TRBJ2-5; TRBD2 might be the D (5 bases). Trimming removed 4 bases from V and 1 base from J, with 13 bases in between. Germline assignment: CDR1 SGHDN and CDR2 FVKESK. The CDR3 spans 15 residues. CDR3 region: CASSPTLGSQETQYF. The DNA for the CDR3 is TGTGCCAGCAGCCCAACGTTAGGGAGCCAAGAGACCCAGTACTTC.

The chain carries TRBV4-3 and TRBJ1-2, with 10 bases lining up with TRBD1. V trimming: 0 bases; J trimming: 4 bases; junction bases outside the gene matches: 8. Germline V gene data show CDR1 as LGHNA and CDR2 as YSLEER. This CDR3 comprises 17 residues. The DNA for the CDR3 is TGCGCCAGCAGCCAAGAATGGGACAGGGGATTCTTCTATGGCTACACCTTC. It specifies CASSQEWDRGFFYGYTF.

The chain has TRBV6-6 and TRBJ2-5; tentative D call: TRBD2 (5 bases). Germline CDR1 MNHNY, CDR2 SVGAGI (reference sequence). V was shortened by 9 bases and J by 7 bases, with 21 bases between the two germline ends. This CDR3 spans 14 amino acids. The CDR3 reads CASTEQGIRGTQYF. In nucleotides, the CDR3 is TGTGCCAGTACAGAGCAAGGGATCCGGGGGACCCAGTACTTC.

This chain links TRBV7-5 with TRBJ1-1; the table's D call of TRBD1 was not tested on the DNA. TRBV7-5 is a pseudogene locus. The CDR3 runs to 17 residues. As DNA, the CDR3 is TGTGTCAGAAGCTTAGACAACAGGGGGCGGCGGATACCTGAAGCTTTCTTT. Protein: CVRSLDNRGRRIPEAFF.

V and J are TRBV18 and TRBJ2-1; possible D gene TRBD2, 5 bases. Germline V CDR1 and CDR2: KGHSH, LQKENI. V was clipped by 11 bases and J by 4 bases, with 15 bases between them. The CDR3 has 13 residues. The CDR3 sequence is CASTQAVYNEQFF. In DNA form, the CDR3 reads TGTGCCTCAACTCAAGCGGTGTACAATGAGCAGTTCTTC.

This clone is a singleton in its sample. The chain carries TRBV7-8 and TRBJ1-5; 8 bases fit TRBD1. Germline V lookup: CDR1 SGHVS, CDR2 FQNEAQ. The CDR3 loop spans 15 amino acids. The V gene end was trimmed by 5 bases and the J gene end by 2 bases; junction bases not matched to a gene: 5. CDR3 protein: CASSGQGWRNQPQHF. In DNA form, the CDR3 reads TGTGCCAGCAGCGGACAGGGTTGGCGCAATCAGCCCCAGCATTTT.